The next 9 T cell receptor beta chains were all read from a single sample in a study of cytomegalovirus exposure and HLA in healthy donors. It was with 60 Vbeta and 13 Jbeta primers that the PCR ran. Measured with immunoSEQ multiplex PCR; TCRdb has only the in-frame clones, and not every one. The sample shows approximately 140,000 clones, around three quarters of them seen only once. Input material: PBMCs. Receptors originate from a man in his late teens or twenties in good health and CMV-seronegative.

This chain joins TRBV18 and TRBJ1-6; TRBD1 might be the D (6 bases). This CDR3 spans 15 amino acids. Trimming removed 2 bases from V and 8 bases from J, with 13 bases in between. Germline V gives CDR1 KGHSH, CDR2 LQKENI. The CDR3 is CASSPVRGVDSPLHF. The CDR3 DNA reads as TGTGCCAGCTCACCAGTCAGGGGCGTAGATTCACCCCTCCACTTT.

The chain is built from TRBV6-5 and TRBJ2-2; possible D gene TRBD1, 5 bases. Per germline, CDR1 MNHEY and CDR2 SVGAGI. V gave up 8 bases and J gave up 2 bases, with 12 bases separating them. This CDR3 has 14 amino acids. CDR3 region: CASSWTSNTGELFF. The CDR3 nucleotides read TGTGCCAGCTCCTGGACAAGCAACACCGGGGAGCTGTTTTTT.

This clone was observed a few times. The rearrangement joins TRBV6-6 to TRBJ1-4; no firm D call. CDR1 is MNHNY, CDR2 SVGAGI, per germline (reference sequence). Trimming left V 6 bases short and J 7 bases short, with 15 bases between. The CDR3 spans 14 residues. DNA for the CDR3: TGTGCCAGCAGCTTAACGGTATTCGGTGAAAAACTGTTTTTT. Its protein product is CASSLTVFGEKLFF.

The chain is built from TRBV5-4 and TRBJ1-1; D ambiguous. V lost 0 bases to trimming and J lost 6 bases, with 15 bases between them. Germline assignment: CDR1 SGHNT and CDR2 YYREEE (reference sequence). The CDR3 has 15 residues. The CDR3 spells CASSLGFQEFAEAFF. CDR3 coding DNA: TGTGCCAGCAGCTTGGGCTTCCAAGAGTTCGCTGAAGCTTTCTTT.

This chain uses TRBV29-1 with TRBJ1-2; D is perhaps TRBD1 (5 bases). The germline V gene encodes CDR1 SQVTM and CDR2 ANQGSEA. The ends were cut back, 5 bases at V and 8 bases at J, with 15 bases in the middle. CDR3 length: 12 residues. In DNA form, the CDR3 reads TGCAGCGTTCGAGGACAATTGTGGGGCTACACCTTC. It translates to CSVRGQLWGYTF. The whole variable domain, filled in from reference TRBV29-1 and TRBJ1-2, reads SAVISQKPSRDICQRGTSLTIQCQVDSQVTMMFWYRQQPGQSLTLIATANQGSEATYESGFVIDKFPISRPNLTFSTLTVSNMSPEDSSIYLCSVRGQLWGYTFGSGTRLTVV.

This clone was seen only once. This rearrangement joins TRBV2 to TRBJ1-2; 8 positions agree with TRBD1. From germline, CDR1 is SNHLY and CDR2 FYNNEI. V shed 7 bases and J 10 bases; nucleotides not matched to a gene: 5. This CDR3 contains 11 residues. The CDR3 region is CASTSTGDYTF. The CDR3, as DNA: TGTGCCAGCACATCGACAGGGGACTACACCTTC.

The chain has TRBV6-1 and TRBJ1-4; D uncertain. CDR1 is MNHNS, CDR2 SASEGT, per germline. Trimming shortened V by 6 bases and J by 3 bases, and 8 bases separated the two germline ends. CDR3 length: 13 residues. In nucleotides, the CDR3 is TGTGCCAGCAGGCGTTCACCTAATGAAAAACTGTTTTTT. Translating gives CASRRSPNEKLFF.

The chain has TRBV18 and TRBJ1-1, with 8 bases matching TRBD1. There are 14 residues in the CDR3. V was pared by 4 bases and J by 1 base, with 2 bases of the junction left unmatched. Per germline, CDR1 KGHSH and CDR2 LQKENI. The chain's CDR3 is CASSQGQGNTEAFF. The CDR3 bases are TGTGCCAGCTCACAAGGACAGGGGAACACTGAAGCTTTCTTT.

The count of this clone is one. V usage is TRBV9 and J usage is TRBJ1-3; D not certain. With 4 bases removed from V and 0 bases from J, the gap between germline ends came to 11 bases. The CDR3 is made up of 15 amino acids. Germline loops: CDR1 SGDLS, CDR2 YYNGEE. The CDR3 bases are TGTGCCAGCAGCCCCACACTATTCTCTGGAAACACCATATATTTT. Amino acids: CASSPTLFSGNTIYF.